Listed below are T cell receptor beta chains from one sample, sequenced in a study of T cell repertoires in cytomegalovirus infection. The antigens these receptors bind are not known. Using its own MiXCR run on the reads, TCRdb lists one record per CDR3 protein. The table shows approximately 25,000 distinct CDR3 sequences, with around 19% occurring only once. The starting material was CD8+ T cells from cultured PBMCs, obtained from culture after CMV antigen stimulation. These receptors were collected from a human donor in good health (CMV status not recorded). Some clones in this sample may be carry-over from other donors' samples. Each CDR3 is given with its conserved first and last residue. Fields, in order: J gene, V gene, D gene, clone size, CDR3 DNA, CDR3 protein. D genes are given only for firm matches. Expanded clones are given a class, and other clones once, few, many or no size at all.

TRBJ1-4,TRBV18,-,-,TGTGCCAGCTCACCCCTAGGGGGGGTAATTGAAAAACTGTTTTTT,CASSPLGGVIEKLFF
TRBJ2-2,TRBV7-7,TRBD1,-,TGTGCCAGCAGCCCGAGCCTGACAGGGCCCACCGGGGAGCTGTTTTTT,CASSPSLTGPTGELFF
TRBJ2-1,TRBV4-3,TRBD1,-,TGCGCCAGCAGCCAAAGCCTCACAGGGGGCCTCTCCTACAATGAGCAGTTCTTC,CASSQSLTGGLSYNEQFF
TRBJ2-2,TRBV7-3,-,-,TGTGCCAGCAGTCCTGATCGGGGGGCGCGACTCACCGGGGAGCTGTTTTTT,CASSPDRGARLTGELFF
TRBJ1-1,TRBV7-2,-,few,TGTGCCAGCAGCCCCCTAGGGTTGGGGTCGGGGACTGAAGCTTTCTTT,CASSPLGLGSGTEAFF
TRBJ1-5,TRBV6-6,-,few,TGTGCCAGCCGGCCTGATGTGGGCAATCAGCCCCAGCATTTT,CASRPDVGNQPQHF
TRBJ2-7,TRBV7-8,-,many,TGTGCCAGCAGCTTAGCCCGACTGCCCACTGTCGAGCAGTACTTC,CASSLARLPTVEQYF
TRBJ2-2,TRBV4-2,-,many,TGTGCCAGCAGCGCGAACACCGGGGAGCTGTTTTTT,CASSANTGELFF
TRBJ1-1,TRBV4-2,-,-,TGTGCCAGCAGCCTCACCGTACCTCTGATGAACACTGAAGCTTTCTTT,CASSLTVPLMNTEAFF
TRBJ2-1,TRBV6-1,TRBD1,-,TGTGCCAGCAGCTTTCCGGGACAGGAGCAGTTCTTC,CASSFPGQEQFF
TRBJ2-7,TRBV9,TRBD2,-,TGTGCCAGCAGCGTAGGAGCGGGAGTTTCCGAGCAGTACTTC,CASSVGAGVSEQYF
TRBJ2-7,TRBV7-2,TRBD2,-,TGTGCCAGCAGCTTAAGACTAGCGGGGTCCCCCTACGAGCAGTACTTC,CASSLRLAGSPYEQYF
TRBJ2-5,TRBV7-9,TRBD2,-,TGTGCCAGCAGCCGGGGGAGGACTAGCGGGGAGTTTCAAGAGACCCAGTACTTC,CASSRGRTSGEFQETQYF
TRBJ2-1,TRBV27,TRBD2,-,TGTGCCAGCAGTTCCAGCGGGGGGGCCTACAATGAGCAGTTCTTC,CASSSSGGAYNEQFF
TRBJ1-1,TRBV6-2/TRBV6-3,-,many,TGTGCCAGCAGTATCTCCCAGAGGCCTGAAGCTTTCTTT,CASSISQRPEAFF
TRBJ2-1,TRBV6-1,-,few,TGTGCCAGCAAGCGGGTTAGCTCCTACAATGAGCAGTTCTTC,CASKRVSSYNEQFF
TRBJ2-7,TRBV5-6,-,-,TGTGCCAGCAGCCCAGGCGAGCGGATCTATTACGGCGAGTACTTC,CASSPGERIYYGEYF
TRBJ1-1,TRBV5-1,-,few,TGCGCCAGCAGCTTGTCTTCACGTGAGGAGGCTAACACTGAAGCTTTCTTT,CASSLSSREEANTEAFF
TRBJ2-3,TRBV28,-,-,TGTGCCAGCAGTTCCACAGGGTCGGGTACAGATACGCAGTATTTT,CASSSTGSGTDTQYF
TRBJ2-7,TRBV7-2,TRBD1,-,TGTGCCAGCAGCTCAGGACAGGGGATATCCTACGAGCAGTACTTC,CASSSGQGISYEQYF
TRBJ1-1,TRBV5-5,-,-,TGTGCCAGCAGCTTGAGTAACACTGAAGCTTTCTTT,CASSLSNTEAFF
TRBJ1-1,TRBV12-3/TRBV12-4,-,-,TGTGCCAGCAACCATTGGGGGCAGGGACAGAACACTGAAGCTTTCTTT,CASNHWGQGQNTEAFF
TRBJ2-3,TRBV12-3/TRBV12-4,-,-,TGTGCCAGCAGCTCCACTAGCACAGATACGCAGTATTTT,CASSSTSTDTQYF
TRBJ2-7,TRBV9,TRBD1,-,TGTGCCAGCAGCGATTCACAGGGGGCCGCGGTGTACGAGCAGTACTTC,CASSDSQGAAVYEQYF
TRBJ2-7,TRBV4-1,-,-,TGCGCCAGCAGCCAAGAAGAGGGCACTCCAGGCGAGCAGTACTTC,CASSQEEGTPGEQYF
TRBJ2-1,TRBV28,-,-,TGTGCCAGCAGCTTAGGGGTAGCACACCCGGCCAATGAGCAGTTCTTC,CASSLGVAHPANEQFF
TRBJ2-7,TRBV10-2,TRBD2,few,TGCGCCAGCACCGCCGGGTGGACTAGCGGGGGCCCGACGGCCTACGAGCAGTACTTC,CASTAGWTSGGPTAYEQYF
TRBJ2-3,TRBV4-3,TRBD2,-,TGCGCCAGCAGCCAAGATGGACTAGCGGAAGATACGCAGTATTTT,CASSQDGLAEDTQYF
TRBJ2-1,TRBV27,TRBD2,many,TGTGCCAGCAGTTTTTGGGGTACCGGGGGAGGGCCCACTGAGCAGTTCTTC,CASSFWGTGGGPTEQFF
TRBJ1-1,TRBV28,-,many,TGTGCCAGCAGTTCCGATGGGGGACCTGAAGCTTTCTTT,CASSSDGGPEAFF
TRBJ1-6,TRBV28,-,-,TGTGCCAGCAGGGCGGACGGAAATAATTCACCCCTCCACTTT,CASRADGNNSPLHF
TRBJ2-2,TRBV7-2,TRBD1,-,TGTGCCAGCACCTTGACAGGGAGTGGGGAGCTGTTTTTT,CASTLTGSGELFF
TRBJ2-7,TRBV27,TRBD2,few,TGTGCCAGCAGTCTAGCGGGAGGGTACGAGCAGTACTTC,CASSLAGGYEQYF
TRBJ2-5,TRBV7-8,-,-,TGTGCCAGCAGCTTAGCGTTGGGGAAGACCCAGTACTTC,CASSLALGKTQYF
TRBJ2-3,TRBV9,-,few,TGTGCCAGCAGCTCGCCGGTGACTAATACGCAGTATTTT,CASSSPVTNTQYF
TRBJ2-7,TRBV6-2/TRBV6-3,-,-,TGTGCCAGCAGTTACCGGGACATAGGGTCCGAGCAGTACTTC,CASSYRDIGSEQYF
TRBJ2-2,TRBV4-1,-,-,TGCGCCAGCAGCCAAGACAGGGCCGGGGAGCTGTTTTTT,CASSQDRAGELFF
TRBJ2-7,TRBV4-1,-,many,TGCGCCAGCAGCCAAATTTGGGACCGGGGTTACAACGAGCAGTACTTC,CASSQIWDRGYNEQYF
TRBJ1-1,TRBV7-4,-,-,TGTGCCAGCAGCTTAATCACTGAAGCTTTCTTT,CASSLITEAFF
TRBJ1-1,TRBV7-2,-,many,TGTGCCAGCAGCCCCGGGGGGGATCCTAAACGGGCTTTCTTT,CASSPGGDPKRAFF
TRBJ2-7,TRBV2,-,-,TGTGCCAGCAGTGGGACGGACTACGAGCAGTACTTC,CASSGTDYEQYF
TRBJ2-7,TRBV27,-,few,TGTGCCAGCAGTTTATGGGCAGGAACCGTGGTCGAGCAGTACTTC,CASSLWAGTVVEQYF
TRBJ1-2,TRBV7-2,TRBD1,few,TGTGCCAGCAGCCCCCGTCGGCCCGGGACAGGGGACGGCTACACCTTC,CASSPRRPGTGDGYTF
TRBJ2-5,TRBV5-1,TRBD2,many,TGCGCCAGCAGCTTAAAGGTAGCGGGAAGGTACCAAGAGACCCAGTACTTC,CASSLKVAGRYQETQYF
TRBJ2-5,TRBV7-2,TRBD1,few,TGTGCCAGCAGACCCGGGACAGGGGTAGAGACCCAGTACTTC,CASRPGTGVETQYF
TRBJ1-1,TRBV7-2,-,-,TGTGCCAGCAGCTTGGGGGGGGGGCGCGAAGCTTTCTTT,CASSLGGGREAFF
TRBJ2-1,TRBV27,TRBD2,few,TGTGCCAGCAGTTTCCGGACTAGCGGGGGGCCCGGTAGGAATGAGCAGTTCTTC,CASSFRTSGGPGRNEQFF